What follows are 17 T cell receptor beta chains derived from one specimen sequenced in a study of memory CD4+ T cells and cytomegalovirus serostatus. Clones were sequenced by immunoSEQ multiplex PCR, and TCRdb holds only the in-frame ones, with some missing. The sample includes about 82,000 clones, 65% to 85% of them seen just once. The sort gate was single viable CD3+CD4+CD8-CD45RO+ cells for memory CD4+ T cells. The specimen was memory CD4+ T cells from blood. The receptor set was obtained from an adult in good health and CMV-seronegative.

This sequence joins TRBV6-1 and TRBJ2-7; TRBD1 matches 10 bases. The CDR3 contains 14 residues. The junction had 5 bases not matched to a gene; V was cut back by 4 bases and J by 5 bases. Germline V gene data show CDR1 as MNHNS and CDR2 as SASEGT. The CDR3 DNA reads TGTGCCAGCAGTGTGACAGGGGGCGCGGACGAGCAGTACTTC. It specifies CASSVTGGADEQYF.

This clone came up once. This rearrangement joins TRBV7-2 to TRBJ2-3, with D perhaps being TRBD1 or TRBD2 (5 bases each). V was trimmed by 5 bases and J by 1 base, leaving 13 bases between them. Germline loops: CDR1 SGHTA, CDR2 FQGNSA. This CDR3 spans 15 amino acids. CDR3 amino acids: CASSLGTPRTDTQYF. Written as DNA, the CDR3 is TGTGCCAGCAGCCTCGGGACCCCTCGCACAGATACGCAGTATTTT.

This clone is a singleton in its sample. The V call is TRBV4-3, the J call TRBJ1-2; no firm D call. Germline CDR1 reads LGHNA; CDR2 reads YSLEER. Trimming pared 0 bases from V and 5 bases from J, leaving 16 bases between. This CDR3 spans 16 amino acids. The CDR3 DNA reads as TGCGCCAGCAGCCAAGAAGATGCCGCCGAGGCATATGGCTACACCTTC. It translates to CASSQEDAAEAYGYTF.

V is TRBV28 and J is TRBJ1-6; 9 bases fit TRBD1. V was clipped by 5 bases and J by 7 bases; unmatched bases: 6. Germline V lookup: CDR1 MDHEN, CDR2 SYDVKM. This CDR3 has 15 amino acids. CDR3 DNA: TGTGCCAGCAGTAGCCTAGGGACAGGGAATTCACCCCTCCACTTT. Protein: CASSSLGTGNSPLHF.

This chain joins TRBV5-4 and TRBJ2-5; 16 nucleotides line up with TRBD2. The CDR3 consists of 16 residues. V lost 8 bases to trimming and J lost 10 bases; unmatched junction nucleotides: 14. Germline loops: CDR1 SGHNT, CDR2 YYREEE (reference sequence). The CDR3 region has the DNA TGTGCCAGTAGTGGGGGGACTAGCGGGGGGGCCGTGGGCCAGTACTTC. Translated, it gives CASSGGTSGGAVGQYF.

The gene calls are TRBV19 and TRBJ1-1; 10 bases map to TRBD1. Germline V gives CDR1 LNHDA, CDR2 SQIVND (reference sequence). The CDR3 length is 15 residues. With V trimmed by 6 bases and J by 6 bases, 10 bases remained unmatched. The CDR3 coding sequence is TGTGCCAGTAGGCAAGAGGACAGGGGGTACGCTGAAGCTTTCTTT. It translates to CASRQEDRGYAEAFF.

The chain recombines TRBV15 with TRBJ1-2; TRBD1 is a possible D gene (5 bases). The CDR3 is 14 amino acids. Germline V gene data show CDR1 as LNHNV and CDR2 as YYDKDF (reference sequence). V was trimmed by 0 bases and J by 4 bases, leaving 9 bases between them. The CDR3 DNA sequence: TGTGCCACCAGCAGAGATCTCGGGGGCTATGGCTACACCTTC. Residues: CATSRDLGGYGYTF.

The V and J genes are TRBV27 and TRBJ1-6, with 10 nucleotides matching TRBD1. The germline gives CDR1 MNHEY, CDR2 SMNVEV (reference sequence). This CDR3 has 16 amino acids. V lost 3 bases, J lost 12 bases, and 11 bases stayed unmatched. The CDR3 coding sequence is TGTGCCAGCAGTTTCACCGAACCCGGGACAGGGGTACCCCTCCACTTT. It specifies CASSFTEPGTGVPLHF.

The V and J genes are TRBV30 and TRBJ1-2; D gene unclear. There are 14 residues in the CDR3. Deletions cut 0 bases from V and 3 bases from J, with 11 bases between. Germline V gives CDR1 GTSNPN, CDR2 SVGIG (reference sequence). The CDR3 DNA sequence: TGTGCCTGGAGTGTGAATAGTGAACACTATGGCTACACCTTC. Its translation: CAWSVNSEHYGYTF.

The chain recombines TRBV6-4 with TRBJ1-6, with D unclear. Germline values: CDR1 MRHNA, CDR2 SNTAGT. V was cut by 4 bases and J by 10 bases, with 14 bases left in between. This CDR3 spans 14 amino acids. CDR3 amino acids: CASSAAKGQSPLHF. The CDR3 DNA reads TGTGCCAGCAGTGCCGCTAAGGGTCAATCACCCCTCCACTTT.

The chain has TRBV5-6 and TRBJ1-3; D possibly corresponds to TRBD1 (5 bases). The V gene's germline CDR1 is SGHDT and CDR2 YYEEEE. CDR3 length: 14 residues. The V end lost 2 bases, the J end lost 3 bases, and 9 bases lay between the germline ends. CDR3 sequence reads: CASSFEGVGNTIYF. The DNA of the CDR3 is TGTGCCAGCAGCTTTGAAGGGGTTGGAAACACCATATATTTT.

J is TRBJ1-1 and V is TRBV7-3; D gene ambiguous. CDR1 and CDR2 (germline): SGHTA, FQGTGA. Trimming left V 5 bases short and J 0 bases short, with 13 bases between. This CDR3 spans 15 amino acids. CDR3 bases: TGTGCCAGCAGCCAGGAGGGCAGCCTGAACACTGAAGCTTTCTTT. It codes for CASSQEGSLNTEAFF.

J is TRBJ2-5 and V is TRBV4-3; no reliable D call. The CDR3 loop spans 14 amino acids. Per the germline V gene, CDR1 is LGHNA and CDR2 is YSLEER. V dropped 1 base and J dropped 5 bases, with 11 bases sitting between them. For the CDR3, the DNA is TGCGCCAGCAGCCAAGGGTTAAGAAGGGAGACCCAGTACTTC. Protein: CASSQGLRRETQYF.

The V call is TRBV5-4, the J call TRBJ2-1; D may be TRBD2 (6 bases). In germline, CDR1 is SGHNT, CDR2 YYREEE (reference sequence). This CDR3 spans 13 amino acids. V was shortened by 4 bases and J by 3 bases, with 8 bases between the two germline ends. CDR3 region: CASSLDYYNEQFF. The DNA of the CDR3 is TGTGCCAGCAGCCTGGACTACTACAATGAGCAGTTCTTC. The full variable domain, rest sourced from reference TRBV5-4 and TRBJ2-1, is ETGVTQSPTHLIKTRGQQVTLRCSSQSGHNTVSWYQQALGQGPQFIFQYYREEENGRGNFPPRFSGLQFPNYSSELNVNALELDDSALYLCASSLDYYNEQFFGPGTRLTVL.

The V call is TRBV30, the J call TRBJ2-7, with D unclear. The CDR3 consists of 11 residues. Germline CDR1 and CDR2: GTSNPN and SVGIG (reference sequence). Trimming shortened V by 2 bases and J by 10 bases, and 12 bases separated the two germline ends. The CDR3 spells CAWSPAGLQYF. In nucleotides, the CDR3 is TGTGCCTGGAGTCCCGCAGGCCTACAGTACTTC.

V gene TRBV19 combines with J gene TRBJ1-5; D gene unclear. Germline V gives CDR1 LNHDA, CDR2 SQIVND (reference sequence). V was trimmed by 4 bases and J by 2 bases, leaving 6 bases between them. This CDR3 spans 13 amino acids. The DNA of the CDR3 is TGTGCCAGTAGTAGGGCGGGCAATCAGCCCCAGCATTTT. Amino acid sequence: CASSRAGNQPQHF. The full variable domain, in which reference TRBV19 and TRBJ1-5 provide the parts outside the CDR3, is DGGITQSPKYLFRKEGQNVTLSCEQNLNHDAMYWYRQDPGQGLRLIYYSQIVNDFQKGDIAEGYSVSREKKESFPLTVTSAQKNPTAFYLCASSRAGNQPQHFGDGTRLSIL.

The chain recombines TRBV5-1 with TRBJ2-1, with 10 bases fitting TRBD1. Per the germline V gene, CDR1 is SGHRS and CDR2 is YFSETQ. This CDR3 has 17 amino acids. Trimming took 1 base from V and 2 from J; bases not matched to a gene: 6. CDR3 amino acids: CASSLQGQGGTYNEQFF. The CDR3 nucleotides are TGCGCCAGCAGCTTGCAAGGACAGGGGGGGACCTACAATGAGCAGTTCTTC.